This T cell receptor beta chain stems from a study of OX40 agonist ivuxolimab in advanced cancers. Background for the entire study: Ivuxolimab was a fully human IgG2 agonistic monoclonal antibody targeting the costimulatory receptor OX40 (CD134). A male proportion of 82.7% and a mean age of approximately 61 years, ranging from roughly 23 to 85, were recorded for the dose-escalation cohort. Partial responses were achieved by three dose-escalation patients, of whom one had hepatocellular carcinoma and two had cutaneous melanoma. Peripheral TCRbeta sequencing aimed to test whether ivuxolimab altered TCR sequence diversity and caused clonal T-cell expansion. Among the roughly 50 dose-escalation patients, 19 had hepatocellular carcinoma, around 15 melanoma, 9 renal cell carcinoma and 9 head and neck cancer. Intravenous ivuxolimab was administered to patients every 2 weeks at six dose levels: 0.01, 0.1, 0.3, 1.5, 3 and 10 mg/kg. Prior anti-PD-1, anti-PD-L1 or anti-CTLA-4 therapy was permitted, and checkpoint inhibitors had been received by more than 35% of dose-escalation patients. The paper covers the monotherapy dose-escalation part of the phase I ivuxolimab trial, which included N of about 50 patients. Broad study findings and their caveats: In the 0.1-3.0 mg/kg groups, partial responders were among the patients with the lowest normalized peripheral clonal expansion, particularly in CD8+ T cells. After ivuxolimab, more expanded clones were found on average in CD8+ T cells than in CD4+ T cells. Which antigens the clonally expanded peripheral T cells were specific for was not determined. Clonal expansion of both CD4+ and CD8+ blood T cells was observed from baseline to week 6 at doses 0.1 to 3.0 mg/kg. Low levels of normalized T-cell clonal expansion were also seen in some nonresponding patients.

Genomic DNA was isolated from the sorted cells so that the TCRbeta CDR3 region could be sequenced. The immunoSEQ Assay was used to sequence the TCRbeta CDR3 regions. Held by TCRdb, this immuneACCESS table contains in-frame sequences only and omits some clones. Under half of the omission traces to an unresolved V gene where checked; the cause of the rest is unknown. Present in this sample are about 53,000 clones, around 82% of which were seen just once. Of the sample, about 4.5% is held by the ten largest clones. Patients with a history of autoimmune disease or receiving systemic immunosuppression were excluded from the trial. Peripheral blood for TCR sequencing was drawn from every dose cohort at baseline, at cycle 4 day 1 and at cycle 7 day 1. The samples were drawn from a first-in-human, open-label, multicenter phase I dose-escalation trial of ivuxolimab. Adults with locally advanced or metastatic head and neck squamous cell, hepatocellular, melanoma or renal cell carcinoma were enrolled in the trial. Before TCR sequencing, CD4+ T cells and CD8+ T cells from peripheral blood were sorted into separate populations.

In the case of this clone: The target of this receptor is not known. Base quality data are lacking; no much larger clone is found one base away.

The receptor was isolated from an adult with an advanced solid tumor such as melanoma, head and neck, liver or kidney cancer. The input for sequencing was CD4+ or CD8+ T cells sorted from blood, taken in a trial of the OX40 agonist ivuxolimab.

The DNA is TGTGCCTGGAGTGTAGGTTTCACCTACGAGCAGTACTTC. The encoded protein is CAWSVGFTYEQYF. This chain joins TRBV30 to TRBJ2-7, with no D gene named confidently. V sheds 0 bases and J sheds 2 bases, leaving 8 bases between their ends. The germline V gene (reference sequence) yields GTSNPN for CDR1 and SVGIG for CDR2. Reading from cysteine to phenylalanine, the CDR3 counts 13 amino acids. Only the CDR3 DNA is retained, 39 bases long and in frame from the first base.